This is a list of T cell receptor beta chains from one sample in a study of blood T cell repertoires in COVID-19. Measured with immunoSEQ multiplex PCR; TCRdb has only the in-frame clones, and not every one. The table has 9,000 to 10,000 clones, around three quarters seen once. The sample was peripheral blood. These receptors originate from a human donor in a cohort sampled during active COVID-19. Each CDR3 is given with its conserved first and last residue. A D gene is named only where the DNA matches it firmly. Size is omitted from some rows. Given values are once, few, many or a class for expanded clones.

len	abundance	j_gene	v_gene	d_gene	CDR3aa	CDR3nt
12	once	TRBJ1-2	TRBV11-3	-	CASWVRGYGYTF	TGTGCCAGCTGGGTGCGGGGCTATGGCTACACCTTC
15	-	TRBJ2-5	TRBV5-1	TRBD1	CASSLGTGRWETQYF	TGCGCCAGCAGCTTGGGGACAGGGAGATGGGAGACCCAGTACTTC
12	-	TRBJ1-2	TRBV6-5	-	CASLTNNYGYTF	TGTGCCAGTCTTACTAATAACTATGGCTACACCTTC
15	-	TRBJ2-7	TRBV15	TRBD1	CATSRGDRDIYEQYF	TGTGCCACCAGCAGGGGGGACAGGGACATCTACGAGCAGTACTTC
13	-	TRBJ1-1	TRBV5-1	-	CASSTTGNTEAFF	TGCGCCAGCAGCACGACGGGGAACACTGAAGCTTTCTTT
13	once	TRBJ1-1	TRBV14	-	CASSLHLNTEAFF	TGTGCCAGCAGCCTACACCTGAACACTGAAGCTTTCTTT
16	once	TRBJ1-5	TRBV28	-	CASTPRGSYSNQPQHF	TGTGCCAGCACTCCCCGGGGAAGCTATAGCAATCAGCCCCAGCATTTT
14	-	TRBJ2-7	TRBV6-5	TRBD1	CASSTRQGDYEQYF	TGTGCCAGCAGTACCCGACAGGGGGACTACGAGCAGTACTTC
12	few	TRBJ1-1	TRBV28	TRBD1	CASRPRTGKAFF	TGTGCCAGCAGGCCTAGGACAGGTAAAGCTTTCTTT
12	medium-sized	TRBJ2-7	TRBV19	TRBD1	CATRQGANEQYF	TGTGCCACTAGACAGGGGGCTAACGAGCAGTACTTC
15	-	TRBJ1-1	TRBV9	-	CASSVMERGNTEAFF	TGTGCCAGCAGCGTAATGGAACGGGGAAACACTGAAGCTTTCTTT
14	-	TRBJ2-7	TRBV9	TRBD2	CASSVGASGGEQYF	TGTGCCAGCAGCGTAGGGGCTAGCGGGGGCGAGCAGTACTTC
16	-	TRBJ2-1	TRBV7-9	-	CASSFAQMMSDNEQFF	TGTGCCAGCAGCTTCGCTCAAATGATGTCGGACAATGAGCAGTTCTTC
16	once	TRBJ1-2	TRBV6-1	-	CASSGDGTFHNYGYTF	TGTGCCAGCAGTGGAGACGGGACATTCCATAACTATGGCTACACCTTC
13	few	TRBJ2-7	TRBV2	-	CASSEPASNEQYF	TGTGCCAGCAGTGAGCCGGCTAGCAACGAGCAGTACTTC
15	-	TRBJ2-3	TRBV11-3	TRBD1	CANGTGPPGTDTQYF	TGTGCCAACGGGACAGGGCCCCCAGGTACAGATACGCAGTATTTT
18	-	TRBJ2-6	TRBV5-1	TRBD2	CASSTHRGGPAGANVLTF	TGCGCCAGCAGCACCCATCGGGGGGGGCCCGCTGGGGCCAACGTCCTGACTTTC
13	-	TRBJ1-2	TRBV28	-	CASSVTTNYGYTF	TGTGCCAGCAGTGTGACAACTAACTATGGCTACACCTTC
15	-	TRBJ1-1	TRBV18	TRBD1	CASSPEQGARTEAFF	TGTGCCAGCTCACCAGAGCAGGGGGCACGGACTGAAGCTTTCTTT
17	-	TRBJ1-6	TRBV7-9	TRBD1	CASRPPQGQGYNSPLHF	TGTGCCAGCAGACCCCCTCAAGGACAGGGCTATAATTCACCCCTCCACTTT
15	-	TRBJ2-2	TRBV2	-	CASRVGQPVAGELFF	TGTGCCAGCAGGGTGGGCCAGCCGGTAGCCGGGGAGCTGTTTTTT
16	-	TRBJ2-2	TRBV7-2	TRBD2	CASSRLAGGRAGELFF	TGTGCCAGCAGCAGATTAGCGGGGGGGCGTGCCGGGGAGCTGTTTTTT
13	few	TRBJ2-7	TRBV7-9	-	CASSPTEAYEQYF	TGTGCCAGCAGCCCGACAGAGGCCTACGAGCAGTACTTC
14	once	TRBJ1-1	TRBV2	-	CASSVRQTATEAFF	TGTGCCAGCAGTGTACGACAGACGGCAACTGAAGCTTTCTTT
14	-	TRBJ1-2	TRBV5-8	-	CASSGGAQGIGYTF	TGTGCCAGCAGTGGGGGTGCGCAGGGGATTGGCTACACCTTC
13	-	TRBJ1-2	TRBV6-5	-	CASSSSQGRGYTF	TGTGCCAGCAGCTCCTCCCAGGGTCGTGGCTACACCTTC
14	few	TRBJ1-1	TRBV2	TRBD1	CASRIGQGRTEAFF	TGTGCCAGCAGAATCGGACAGGGCCGGACTGAAGCTTTCTTT
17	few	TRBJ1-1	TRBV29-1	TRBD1	CSVDFWTGGAWDTEAFF	TGCAGCGTTGATTTCTGGACAGGGGGCGCGTGGGACACTGAAGCTTTCTTT
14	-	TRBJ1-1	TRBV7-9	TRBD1	CASSFDRVNTEAFF	TGTGCCAGCAGCTTTGACAGGGTGAACACTGAAGCTTTCTTT
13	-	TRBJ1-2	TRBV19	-	CASSSDSLYGYTF	TGTGCCAGTAGTTCGGACAGCCTCTATGGCTACACCTTC
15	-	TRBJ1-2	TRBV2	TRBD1	CASSITGGSPNGYTF	TGTGCCAGCAGTATAACAGGGGGTTCCCCCAATGGCTACACCTTC
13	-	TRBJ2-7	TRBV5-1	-	CASSLYGGYEQYF	TGCGCCAGCAGCTTGTACGGGGGCTACGAGCAGTACTTC
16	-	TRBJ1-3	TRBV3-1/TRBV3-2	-	CASSQSNRARGNTIYF	TGTGCCAGCAGCCAATCTAACAGGGCTCGAGGAAACACCATATATTTT
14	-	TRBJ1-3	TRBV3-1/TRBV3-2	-	CASSQNMAGNTIYF	TGTGCCAGCAGCCAAAACATGGCAGGGAACACCATATATTTT
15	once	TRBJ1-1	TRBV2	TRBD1	CASKPQGARGTEAFF	TGTGCCAGCAAACCTCAGGGGGCGCGCGGCACTGAAGCTTTCTTT
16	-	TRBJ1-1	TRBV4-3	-	CASSQDQAGRGTEAFF	TGCGCCAGCAGCCAAGATCAAGCCGGGAGGGGGACTGAAGCTTTCTTT
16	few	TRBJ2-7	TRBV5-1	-	CASSLAPGRLGYEQYF	TGCGCCAGCAGCTTGGCCCCAGGGAGGCTGGGGTACGAGCAGTACTTC
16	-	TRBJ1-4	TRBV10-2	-	CASSVLAGRGDEKLFF	TGCGCCAGCAGTGTTCTAGCAGGCAGGGGCGATGAAAAACTGTTTTTT
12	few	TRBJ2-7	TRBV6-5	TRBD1	CASSSRTGEQYF	TGTGCCAGCAGTTCCCGGACAGGGGAGCAGTACTTC
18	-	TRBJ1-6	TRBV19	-	CASSIAAASLAIGSPLHF	TGTGCCAGTAGTATTGCGGCAGCATCCCTTGCAATTGGTTCACCCCTCCACTTT
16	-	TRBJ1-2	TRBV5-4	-	CASSLGAKSLSRGYTF	TGTGCCAGCAGCTTGGGTGCTAAATCACTAAGTCGGGGCTACACCTTC
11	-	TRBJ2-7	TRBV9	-	CASSDKYEQYF	TGTGCCAGCAGCGACAAATACGAGCAGTACTTC
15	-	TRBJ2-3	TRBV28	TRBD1	CASREQGHRTDTQYF	TGTGCCAGCAGGGAACAGGGGCACCGCACAGATACGCAGTATTTT
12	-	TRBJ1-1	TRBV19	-	CATRQGNTEAFF	TGTGCCACCCGCCAGGGAAACACTGAAGCTTTCTTT